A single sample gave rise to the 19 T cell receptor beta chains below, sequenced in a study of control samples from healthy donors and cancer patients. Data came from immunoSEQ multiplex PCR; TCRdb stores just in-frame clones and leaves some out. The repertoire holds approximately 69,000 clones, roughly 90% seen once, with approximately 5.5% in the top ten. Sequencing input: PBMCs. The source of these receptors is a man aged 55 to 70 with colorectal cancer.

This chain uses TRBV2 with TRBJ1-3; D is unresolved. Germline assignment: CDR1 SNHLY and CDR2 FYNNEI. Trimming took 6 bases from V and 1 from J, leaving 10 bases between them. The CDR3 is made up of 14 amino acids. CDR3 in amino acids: CASRDRSSGNTIYF. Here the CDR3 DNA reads TGTGCCAGCAGGGACCGTTCTTCTGGAAACACCATATATTTT. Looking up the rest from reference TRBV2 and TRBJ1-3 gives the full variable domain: EPEVTQTPSHQVTQMGQEVILRCVPISNHLYFYWYRQILGQKVEFLVSFYNNEISEKSEIFDDQFSVERPDGSNFTLKIRSTKLEDSAMYFCASRDRSSGNTIYFGEGSWLTVV.

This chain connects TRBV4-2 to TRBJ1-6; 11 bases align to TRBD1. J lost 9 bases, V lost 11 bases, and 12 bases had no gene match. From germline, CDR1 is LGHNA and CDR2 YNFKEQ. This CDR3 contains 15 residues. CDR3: CASRREGTGGSPLHF. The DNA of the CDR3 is TGTGCCTCACGAAGAGAAGGGACAGGGGGTTCACCCCTCCACTTT.

CDR3 sequence: CASSRTPTPNEKLFF. For the CDR3, the DNA is TGTGCCAGCAGCCGGACACCTACGCCTAATGAAAAACTGTTTTTT. The chain carries TRBV7-2 and TRBJ1-4; weak D call: TRBD1 (5 bases). Trimming took off 5 bases at V and 3 bases at J, with 13 bases between the two ends. The CDR3 consists of 15 residues. CDR1 SGHTA and CDR2 FQGNSA come from the germline V gene.

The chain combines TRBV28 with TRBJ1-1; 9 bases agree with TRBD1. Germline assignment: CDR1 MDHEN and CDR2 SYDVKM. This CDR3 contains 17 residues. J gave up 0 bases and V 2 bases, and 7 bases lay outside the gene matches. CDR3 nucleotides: TGTGCCAGCAGTTTAAGGACAGGGGCAACCATGAACACTGAAGCTTTCTTT. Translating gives CASSLRTGATMNTEAFF.

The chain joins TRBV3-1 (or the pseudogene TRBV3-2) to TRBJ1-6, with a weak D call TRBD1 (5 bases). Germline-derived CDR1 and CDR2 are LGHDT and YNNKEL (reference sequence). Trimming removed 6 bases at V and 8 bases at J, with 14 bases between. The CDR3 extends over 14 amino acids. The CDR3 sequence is CASSLRPGDSPLHF. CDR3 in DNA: TGTGCCAGCAGTCTCCGACCGGGGGATTCACCCCTCCACTTT.

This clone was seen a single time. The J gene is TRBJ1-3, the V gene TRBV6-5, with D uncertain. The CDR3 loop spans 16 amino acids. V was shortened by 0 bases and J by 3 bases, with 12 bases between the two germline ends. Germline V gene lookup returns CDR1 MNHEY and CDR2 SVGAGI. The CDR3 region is CASSYSRSLGGNTIYF. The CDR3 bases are TGTGCCAGCAGTTACTCGCGGTCGCTGGGTGGAAACACCATATATTTT.

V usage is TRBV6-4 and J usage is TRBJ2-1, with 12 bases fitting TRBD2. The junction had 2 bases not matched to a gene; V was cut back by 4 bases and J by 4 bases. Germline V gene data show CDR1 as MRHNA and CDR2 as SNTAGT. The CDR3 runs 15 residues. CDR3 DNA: TGTGCCAGCAGTGGGGGGACTAGCGGGTACAATGAGCAGTTCTTC. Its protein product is CASSGGTSGYNEQFF.

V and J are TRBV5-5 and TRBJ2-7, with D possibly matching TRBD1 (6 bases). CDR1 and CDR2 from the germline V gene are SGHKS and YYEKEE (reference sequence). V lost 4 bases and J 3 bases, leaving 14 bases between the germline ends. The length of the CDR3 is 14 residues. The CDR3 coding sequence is TGTGCCAGCAGCCTGAACACAGGGAACTACGAGCAGTACTTC. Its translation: CASSLNTGNYEQYF.

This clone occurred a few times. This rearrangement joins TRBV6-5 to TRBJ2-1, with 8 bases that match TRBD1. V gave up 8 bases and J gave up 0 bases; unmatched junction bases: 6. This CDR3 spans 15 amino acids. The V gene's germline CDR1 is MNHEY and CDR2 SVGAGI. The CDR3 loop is CASGRDRSSYNEQFF. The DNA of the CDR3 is TGTGCCAGCGGCCGGGACAGGAGCTCCTACAATGAGCAGTTCTTC.

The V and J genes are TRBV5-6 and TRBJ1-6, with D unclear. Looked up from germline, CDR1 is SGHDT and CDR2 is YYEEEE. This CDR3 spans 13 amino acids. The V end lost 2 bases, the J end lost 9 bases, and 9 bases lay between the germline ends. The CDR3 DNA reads TGTGCCAGCAGCTTTGGCGCCGTTTCACCCCTCCACTTT. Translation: CASSFGAVSPLHF.

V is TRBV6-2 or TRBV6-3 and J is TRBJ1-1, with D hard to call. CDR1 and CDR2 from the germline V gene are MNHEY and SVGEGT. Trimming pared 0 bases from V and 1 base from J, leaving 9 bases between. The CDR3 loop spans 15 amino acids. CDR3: CASSYSIGRNTEAFF. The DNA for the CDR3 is TGTGCCAGCAGTTACTCGATCGGTAGGAACACTGAAGCTTTCTTT.

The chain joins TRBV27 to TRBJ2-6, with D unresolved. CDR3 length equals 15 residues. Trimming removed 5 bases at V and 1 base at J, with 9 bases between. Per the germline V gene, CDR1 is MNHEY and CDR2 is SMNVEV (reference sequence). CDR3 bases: TGTGCCAGCAGTCCCCACGGGTCTGGGGCCAACGTCCTGACTTTC. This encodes CASSPHGSGANVLTF.

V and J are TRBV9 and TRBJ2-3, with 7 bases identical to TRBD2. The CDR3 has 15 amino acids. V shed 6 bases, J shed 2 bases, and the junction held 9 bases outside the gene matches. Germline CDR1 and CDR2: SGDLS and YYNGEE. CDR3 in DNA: TGTGCCAGCACCAAGTGGGGGGGGGACACAGATACGCAGTATTTT. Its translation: CASTKWGGDTDTQYF.

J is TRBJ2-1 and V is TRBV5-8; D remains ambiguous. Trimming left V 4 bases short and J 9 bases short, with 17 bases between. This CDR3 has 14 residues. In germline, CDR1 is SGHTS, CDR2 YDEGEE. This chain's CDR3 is CASSLPVPATEQFF. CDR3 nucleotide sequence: TGTGCCAGCAGCCTCCCAGTCCCGGCCACTGAGCAGTTCTTC. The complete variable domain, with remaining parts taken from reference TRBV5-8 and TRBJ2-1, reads EAGVTQSPTHLIKTRGQQATLRCSPISGHTSVYWYQQALGLGLQFLLWYDEGEERNRGNFPPRFSGRQFPNYSSELNVNALELEDSALYLCASSLPVPATEQFFGPGTRLTVL.

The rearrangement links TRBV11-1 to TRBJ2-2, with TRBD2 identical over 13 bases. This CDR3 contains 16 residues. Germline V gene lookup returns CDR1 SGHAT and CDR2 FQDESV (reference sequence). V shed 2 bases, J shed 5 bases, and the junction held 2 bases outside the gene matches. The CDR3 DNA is TGTGCCAGCAGCTTACCGGGACTAGCGGGGACCGGGGAGCTGTTTTTT. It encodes CASSLPGLAGTGELFF. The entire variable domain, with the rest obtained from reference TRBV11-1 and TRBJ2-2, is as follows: EAEVAQSPRYKITEKSQAVAFWCDPISGHATLYWYRQILGQGPELLVQFQDESVVDDSQLPKDRFSAERLKGVDSTLKIQPAELGDSAMYLCASSLPGLAGTGELFFGEGSRLTVL.

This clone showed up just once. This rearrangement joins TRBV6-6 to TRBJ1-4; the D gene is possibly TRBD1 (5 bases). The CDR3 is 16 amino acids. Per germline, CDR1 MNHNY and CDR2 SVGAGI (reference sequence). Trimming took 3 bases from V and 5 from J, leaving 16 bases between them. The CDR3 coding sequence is TGTGCCAGCAGTTATAATGGCGGGGGAAAAAATGAAAAACTGTTTTTT. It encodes CASSYNGGGKNEKLFF.

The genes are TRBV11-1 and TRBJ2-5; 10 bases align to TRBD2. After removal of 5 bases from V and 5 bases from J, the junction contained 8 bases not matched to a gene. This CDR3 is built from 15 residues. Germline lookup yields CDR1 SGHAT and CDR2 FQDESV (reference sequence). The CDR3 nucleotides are TGTGCCAGCAGCCCCCAGCGGGGGGGAGGTGAGACCCAGTACTTC. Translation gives CASSPQRGGGETQYF. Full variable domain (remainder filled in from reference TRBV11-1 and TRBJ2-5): EAEVAQSPRYKITEKSQAVAFWCDPISGHATLYWYRQILGQGPELLVQFQDESVVDDSQLPKDRFSAERLKGVDSTLKIQPAELGDSAMYLCASSPQRGGGETQYFGPGTRLLVL.

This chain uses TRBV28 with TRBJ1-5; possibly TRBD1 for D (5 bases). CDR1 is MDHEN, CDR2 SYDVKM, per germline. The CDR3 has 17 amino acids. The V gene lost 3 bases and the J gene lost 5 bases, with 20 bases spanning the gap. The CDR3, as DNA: TGTGCCAGCAGTTTTACTTTTGGCGTCAGGGACCATCAGCCCCAGCATTTT. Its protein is CASSFTFGVRDHQPQHF.

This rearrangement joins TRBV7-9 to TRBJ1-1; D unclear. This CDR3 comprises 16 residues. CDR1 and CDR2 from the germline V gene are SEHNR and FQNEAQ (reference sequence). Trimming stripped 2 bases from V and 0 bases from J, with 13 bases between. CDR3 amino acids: CASSLRQTLLNTEAFF. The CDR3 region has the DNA TGTGCCAGCAGCTTAAGGCAGACCTTACTGAACACTGAAGCTTTCTTT.